The 28 T cell receptor beta chains below come from one sample, sequenced in a study of PD-1 blockade in classical Hodgkin lymphoma. Only in-frame clones appear in the TCRdb table, and some are missing; sequencing was by immunoSEQ multiplex PCR. The table shows 20,000 to 25,000 clones, with roughly 71% occurring only once. Specified time point: cycle 4 day 1 (C4D1), after less than seven weeks of nivolumab. After autologous stem cell transplantation all patients relapsed, and prior brentuximab vedotin exposure differed between cohorts. This material consisted of peripheral blood mononuclear cells (PBMCs), taken before the fourth cycle of nivolumab. These receptors originate from a human donor with classical Hodgkin lymphoma.

This clone turned up a few times. The chain uses TRBV29-1 and TRBJ1-2; D might be TRBD1 (6 bases). This CDR3 comprises 15 residues. Between the trimmed V and J ends, which lost 0 bases and 4 bases, there was a span of 15 bases. CDR1 and CDR2 from the germline V gene are SQVTM and ANQGSEA. The chain's CDR3 is CSVEEGAIGAYGYTF. CDR3 in DNA: TGCAGCGTTGAAGAGGGGGCGATCGGCGCCTATGGCTACACCTTC.

In this sample, this clone turned up once. This rearrangement joins TRBV6-5 to TRBJ2-1, with 9 bases identical to TRBD1. Germline assignment: CDR1 MNHEY and CDR2 SVGAGI. This CDR3 spans 14 amino acids. After removal of 6 bases from V and 3 bases from J, the junction contained 3 bases not matched to a gene. CDR3 in amino acids: CASSKTGGYNEQFF. As DNA, the CDR3 is TGTGCCAGCAGCAAGACAGGGGGCTACAATGAGCAGTTCTTC.

This clone has more than one count but fewer than ten. J is TRBJ2-7 and V is TRBV4-3, with TRBD1 identical over 7 bases. Germline CDR1 reads LGHNA; CDR2 reads YSLEER. J lost 2 bases, V lost 2 bases, and 3 bases had no gene match. The CDR3 runs to 14 residues. CDR3 in amino acids: CASSQNRGPYEQYF. The CDR3 coding sequence is TGCGCCAGCAGCCAAAACAGGGGACCCTACGAGCAGTACTTC.

The chain carries TRBV5-4 and TRBJ2-7; D is unresolved. The CDR3 totals 14 residues. Germline V CDR1 and CDR2: SGHNT, YYREEE (reference sequence). V shed 4 bases and J shed 7 bases, with 18 bases lying between them. In DNA form, the CDR3 reads TGTGCCAGCAGCACCTCGGGCGTTAGGTTGGAGCAGTACTTC. This translates into CASSTSGVRLEQYF.

This chain connects TRBV6-6 to TRBJ1-2, with D hard to call. CDR1 and CDR2 (germline): MNHNY, SVGAGI (reference sequence). CDR3 length equals 13 residues. V dropped 0 bases and J dropped 2 bases, with 4 bases sitting between them. This CDR3 reads CASSYSANYGYTF. CDR3 DNA: TGTGCCAGCAGTTACTCTGCGAACTATGGCTACACCTTC.

This chain joins TRBV5-8 and TRBJ2-4, with D perhaps TRBD1 (5 bases). The CDR3 spans 20 residues. The germline gives CDR1 SGHTS, CDR2 YDEGEE. Trimming took off 5 bases at V and 0 bases at J, with 27 bases between the two ends. CDR3: CASRTPVQGVHRLAKNIQYF. As DNA, the CDR3 is TGTGCCAGCAGGACCCCGGTTCAAGGGGTTCACCGACTAGCCAAAAACATTCAGTACTTC.

V gene TRBV27 combines with J gene TRBJ2-3; 13 bases agree with TRBD2. CDR1 MNHEY and CDR2 SMNVEV come from the germline V gene (reference sequence). V lost 2 bases to trimming and J lost 7 bases; unmatched junction nucleotides: 12. The CDR3 has 18 residues. CDR3 sequence (DNA): TGTGCCAGCAGTTTAACTAGCGGGAGGGGAGGCCAGGAAAATACGCAGTATTTT. Residues: CASSLTSGRGGQENTQYF.

V and J are TRBV28 and TRBJ2-5; 8 positions match TRBD1. The CDR3 is 16 residues long. V gave up 3 bases and J gave up 1 base; unmatched junction bases: 7. Germline CDR1 MDHEN, CDR2 SYDVKM. DNA for the CDR3: TGTGCCAGCAGTTTTGTCCAGGGGGCCGTCCAAGAGACCCAGTACTTC. It codes for CASSFVQGAVQETQYF.

The chain is built from TRBV5-1 and TRBJ2-2; the match to TRBD1 covers 9 bases. The CDR3 extends over 15 amino acids. CDR1 is SGHRS and CDR2 is YFSETQ in the germline V gene. J lost 3 bases, V lost 1 base, and 1 base had no gene match. The CDR3 bases are TGCGCCAGCAGCTTGACAGGGGGCTACACCGGGGAGCTGTTTTTT. Amino acid sequence: CASSLTGGYTGELFF.

J is TRBJ2-7 and V is TRBV5-1; the match to TRBD2 covers 9 bases. The CDR3 runs 13 residues. Trimming took 5 bases from V and 3 from J; bases not matched to a gene: 3. Germline V gene lookup returns CDR1 SGHRS and CDR2 YFSETQ. Here the CDR3 reads CASSPSGNYEQYF. In nucleotides, the CDR3 is TGCGCCAGCAGTCCTAGCGGGAACTACGAGCAGTACTTC.

This rearrangement joins TRBV6-6 to TRBJ1-4, with 7 bases aligning to TRBD1. With 8 bases clipped from V and 4 bases from J, the junction kept 4 bases outside the gene matches. This CDR3 has 13 residues. Germline-derived CDR1 and CDR2 are MNHNY and SVGAGI (reference sequence). CDR3 sequence reads: CASGGQSNEKLFF. The CDR3, as DNA: TGTGCCAGCGGGGGACAGAGTAATGAAAAACTGTTTTTT.

The chain couples TRBV6-5 to TRBJ2-7; 10 positions match TRBD2. In germline, CDR1 is MNHEY, CDR2 SVGAGI. The CDR3 has 14 residues. V trimming: 2 bases; J trimming: 6 bases; junction bases outside the gene matches: 4. CDR3: CASSYPGLATEQYF. The CDR3 nucleotides are TGTGCCAGCAGTTACCCGGGACTAGCGACCGAGCAGTACTTC.

This clone appeared a single time. The rearrangement joins TRBV6-6 to TRBJ1-4; D unclear. The CDR3 sequence is 13 residues long. Trimming shortened V by 7 bases and J by 4 bases, and 10 bases separated the two germline ends. The V gene's germline CDR1 is MNHNY and CDR2 SVGAGI (reference sequence). The CDR3 region is CASTWESNEKLFF. The CDR3, as DNA: TGTGCCAGCACCTGGGAGAGTAATGAAAAACTGTTTTTT.

This clone rates as medium-sized (0.01 to 0.1%). The V call is TRBV6-5, the J call TRBJ1-6; a weak D match, TRBD1 (6 bases). V was shortened by 0 bases and J by 9 bases, with 12 bases between the two germline ends. The CDR3 covers 15 residues. Germline V CDR1 and CDR2: MNHEY, SVGAGI. The DNA for the CDR3 is TGTGCCAGCAGTTACTCGACACAGGGTAGTTCACCCCTCCACTTT. It encodes CASSYSTQGSSPLHF.

CDR3 region: CARSPKSGSGTYEQYF. CDR3 coding DNA: TGTGCCAGAAGCCCTAAGTCAGGGTCGGGAACCTACGAGCAGTACTTC. The V and J genes are TRBV5-3 and TRBJ2-7, with D perhaps given as TRBD1 or TRBD2 (5 bases each). TRBV5-3 qualifies as an ORF whose function is uncertain. With 4 bases removed from V and 2 bases from J, the gap between germline ends came to 19 bases. The CDR3 length is 16 residues.

The gene calls are TRBV6-1 and TRBJ1-2; D is uncertain. Trimming stripped 5 bases from V and 4 bases from J, with 11 bases between. The CDR3 extends over 13 amino acids. CDR1 MNHNS and CDR2 SASEGT come from the germline V gene. The CDR3, as DNA: TGTGCCAGCAGTCCCGACGGAACCTATGGCTACACCTTC. Protein product: CASSPDGTYGYTF.

This clone occurred a few times. This chain links TRBV6-1 with TRBJ1-5; TRBD1 matches 8 bases. V was pared by 7 bases and J by 2 bases, with 4 bases of the junction left unmatched. In germline, CDR1 is MNHNS, CDR2 SASEGT. This CDR3 has 14 residues. The CDR3: CASISGGRNQPQHF. The CDR3 DNA is TGTGCCAGCATTTCAGGGGGCCGCAATCAGCCCCAGCATTTT.

In its sample, this clone was seen a few times. The chain is built from TRBV18 and TRBJ1-3; D is possibly TRBD1 (6 bases). CDR1 is KGHSH, CDR2 LQKENI, per germline. This CDR3 has 16 residues. V lost 5 bases to trimming and J lost 0 bases, with 14 bases between them. CDR3 loop: CASSARTASSGNTIYF. CDR3 bases: TGTGCCAGCTCAGCTAGGACAGCAAGCTCTGGAAACACCATATATTTT.

This chain uses TRBV5-5 with TRBJ2-2; D gene ambiguous. V lost 6 bases and J lost 8, with 14 bases in between. The germline V gene encodes CDR1 SGHKS and CDR2 YYEKEE (reference sequence). The CDR3 totals 13 residues. The CDR3 nucleotides read TGTGCCAGCACCATGTGGCAGTCGGGGGAGCTGTTTTTT. Translating gives CASTMWQSGELFF. Filled out from reference TRBV5-5 and TRBJ2-2, the complete variable domain reads DAGVTQSPTHLIKTRGQQVTLRCSPISGHKSVSWYQQVLGQGPQFIFQYYEKEERGRGNFPDRFSARQFPNYSSELNVNALLLGDSALYLCASTMWQSGELFFGEGSRLTVL.

This clone has a single count. This sequence joins TRBV16 and TRBJ1-3; D perhaps matches TRBD1 (5 bases). The CDR3 extends over 14 amino acids. The V end lost 0 bases, the J end lost 4 bases, and 7 bases lay between the germline ends. Germline V gene data show CDR1 as KGHSY and CDR2 as FQNENV. CDR3 amino acids: CASSQSTVGNTIYF. In DNA form, the CDR3 reads TGTGCCAGCAGCCAATCGACAGTCGGAAACACCATATATTTT.

The gene calls are TRBV5-1 and TRBJ2-2; 8 nucleotides align to TRBD1. The germline V gene has CDR1 SGHRS and CDR2 YFSETQ. The trim removed 1 base at V and 4 bases at J, leaving 6 bases unmatched. This CDR3 is 16 amino acids long. CDR3 amino acids: CASSLLQGAPTGELFF. The CDR3 DNA follows: TGCGCCAGCAGCTTGTTGCAGGGGGCGCCCACCGGGGAGCTGTTTTTT. The variable domain in full, with the rest retrieved from reference TRBV5-1 and TRBJ2-2, is KAGVTQTPRYLIKTRGQQVTLSCSPISGHRSVSWYQQTPGQGLQFLFEYFSETQRNKGNFPGRFSGRQFSNSRSEMNVSTLELGDSALYLCASSLLQGAPTGELFFGEGSRLTVL.

Comment on this clone: Compared with germline, one end of the junction differs, possibly owing to a read error. V and J are TRBV7-2 and TRBJ2-3; D uncertain. The CDR3 sequence is 13 residues long. The germline V gene has CDR1 SGHTA and CDR2 FQGNSA. CDR3 DNA: TGTGCCAGCAGATTAGCTATCACAGATACGCAGTATTTT. Translated: CASRLAITDTQYF.

This clone was counted between two and nine times. This rearrangement joins TRBV25-1 to TRBJ2-2; 9 bases are shared with TRBD2. Germline-derived CDR1 and CDR2 are MGHDK and SYGVNS. After removal of 7 bases from V and 2 bases from J, the junction contained 8 bases not matched to a gene. This CDR3 comprises 16 residues. The CDR3 sequence is CASNTGGRGNTGELFF. CDR3 nucleotides: TGTGCCAGCAACACTGGCGGGAGGGGTAACACCGGGGAGCTGTTTTTT. The whole variable domain, remainder taken from reference TRBV25-1 and TRBJ2-2, is EADIYQTPRYLVIGTGKKITLECSQTMGHDKMYWYQQDPGMELHLIHYSYGVNSTEKGDLSSESTVSRIRTEHFPLTLESARPSHTSQYLCASNTGGRGNTGELFFGEGSRLTVL.

The V and J genes are TRBV5-1 and TRBJ1-2; 8 nucleotides align to TRBD1. The V segment lost 0 bases and the J segment 4 bases; nucleotides outside the gene matches: 11. CDR3 length equals 17 residues. The V gene's germline CDR1 is SGHRS and CDR2 YFSETQ. CDR3 residues: CASSLDPPPTGGYGYTF. CDR3 bases: TGCGCCAGCAGCTTGGATCCCCCCCCCACAGGGGGCTATGGCTACACCTTC.

The chain uses TRBV18 and TRBJ2-7; D not certain. Germline V gene data show CDR1 as KGHSH and CDR2 as LQKENI. The germline V and J ends were trimmed by 9 bases and 1 base, with 4 bases remaining between them. The length of the CDR3 is 10 residues. The CDR3 region is CASRSYEQYF. CDR3 nucleotides: TGTGCCAGTCGTTCCTACGAGCAGTACTTC.

V is TRBV7-2 and J is TRBJ2-7; 10 nucleotides agree with TRBD2. The germline V gene encodes CDR1 SGHTA and CDR2 FQGNSA. The J segment lost 0 bases and the V segment lost 5 bases, leaving 7 bases of the junction unmatched. This CDR3 has 16 amino acids. This chain's CDR3 is CASSQISGGPSYEQYF. The CDR3 DNA sequence: TGTGCCAGCAGCCAGATTAGCGGGGGGCCCTCCTACGAGCAGTACTTC.

This clone occurred once. V is TRBV19 and J is TRBJ1-1; D is uncertain. V was shortened by 7 bases and J by 3 bases, with 12 bases between the two germline ends. The CDR3 consists of 13 residues. Germline CDR1 LNHDA, CDR2 SQIVND (reference sequence). The CDR3 DNA reads TGTGCCAGTAAGGACGCGGTGGACACTGAAGCTTTCTTT. Its protein product is CASKDAVDTEAFF.

In this sample, this clone is medium-sized. Other DNA sequences within the sample encode an identical CDR3. This chain connects TRBV5-1 to TRBJ1-1; no firm D call. This CDR3 comprises 13 residues. CDR1 and CDR2 from the germline V gene are SGHRS and YFSETQ. Deletions cut 4 bases from V and 3 bases from J, with 10 bases between. CDR3 in DNA: TGCGCCAGCAGCCCGTCGGGCCACACTGAAGCTTTCTTT. This translates into CASSPSGHTEAFF.